Included here is one TCR beta chain sequence, with context. Its antigen is currently unknown. The data derive from a study of HIV-infected patients and healthy controls. Study-level findings and limits: The diversity differences were not explained by slight age and sex differences between study cohorts. Untreated HIV+ repertoires had roughly threefold fewer distinct CDR3s and lower Shannon diversity than healthy controls. Mean usage of eight alpha and eight beta V genes differed significantly in HIV-infected patients versus controls.

Whole blood was used without fractionation, so all unsorted peripheral T cells were included. This CDR3 region has 11 residues. Germline CDR1 and CDR2: DFQATT and SNEGSKA (reference sequence). Alpha and beta constant-region primers primed reverse transcription of around 0.5 ug RNA. Separate chain-specific third strand synthesis with multiplexing indices produced the alpha and beta libraries. One entry per CDR3 protein results from TCRdb running MiXCR on the 5' RACE reads. Of under 7,500 distinct CDR3 sequences listed, 11% were seen once; the top ten hold 25% to 30%. The input for sequencing was blood, taken before antiretroviral therapy. V usage is TRBV20-1 and J usage is TRBJ1-3, with D possibly being TRBD1 (5 bases). This TCR was recovered from an adult with HIV infection. The CDR3 DNA reads as TGCAGCGCACCGGGACGAAACACCATATATTTT. Protein product: CSAPGRNTIYF.